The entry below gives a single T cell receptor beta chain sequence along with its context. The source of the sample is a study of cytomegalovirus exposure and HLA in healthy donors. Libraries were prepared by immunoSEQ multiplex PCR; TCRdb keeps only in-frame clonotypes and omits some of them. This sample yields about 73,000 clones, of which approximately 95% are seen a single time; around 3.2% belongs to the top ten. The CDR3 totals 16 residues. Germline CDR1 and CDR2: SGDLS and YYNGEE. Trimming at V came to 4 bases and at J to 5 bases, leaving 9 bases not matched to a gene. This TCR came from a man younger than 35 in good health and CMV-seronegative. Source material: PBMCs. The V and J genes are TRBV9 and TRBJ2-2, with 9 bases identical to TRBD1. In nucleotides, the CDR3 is TGTGCCAGCAGCCCACTGGGGACAGGGATGACCGGGGAGCTGTTTTTT. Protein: CASSPLGTGMTGELFF.